Each of the 15 T cell receptor beta chains below was sequenced from the same sample in a study of blood T cells in healthy people across ages. The second PCR ran about 6 to 12 cycles with a sample-barcoded 5' primer and J-beta primers. TCRdb independently ran MiXCR on the 5' RACE reads; one entry per CDR3 protein. The sample carries 800,000 to 1,000,000 distinct CDR3 sequences, 48% recorded once. Sequencing input: blood. Every receptor here comes from a man aged 30 to 39 in good health.

This clonotype was observed a handful of times. The chain links TRBV4-3 to TRBJ2-5; weak D call: TRBD2 (6 bases). Germline CDR1 and CDR2: LGHNA and YSLEER. This CDR3 has 15 amino acids. Trimming took off 1 base at V and 5 bases at J, with 14 bases between the two ends. The CDR3 is CASSQALGGYETQYF. The CDR3 DNA reads TGCGCCAGCAGCCAAGCCCTAGGAGGGTATGAGACCCAGTACTTC.

The chain links TRBV2 to TRBJ2-3; D possibly corresponds to TRBD1 (6 bases). This CDR3 is built from 15 residues. Germline CDR1 and CDR2: SNHLY and FYNNEI. V lost 6 bases, J lost 5 bases, and 18 bases lay in between. The CDR3 region is CASRKLATGKDTQYF. Written as DNA, the CDR3 is TGTGCCAGCAGGAAATTGGCGACAGGAAAAGATACGCAGTATTTT.

V gene TRBV25-1 combines with J gene TRBJ2-1; D gene unclear. CDR1 MGHDK and CDR2 SYGVNS come from the germline V gene. Deletions cut 2 bases from V and 8 bases from J, with 10 bases between. This CDR3 spans 13 amino acids. CDR3 bases: TGTGCCAGCAGTGAAGGGATTATTGATGAGCAGTTCTTC. Its translation: CASSEGIIDEQFF.

V usage is TRBV5-1 and J usage is TRBJ2-5, with 10 nucleotides matching TRBD1. The CDR3 length is 15 residues. Looked up from germline, CDR1 is SGHRS and CDR2 is YFSETQ. V lost 4 bases, J lost 4 bases, and 7 bases stayed unmatched. CDR3 DNA: TGCGCCAGCAGCATTGGGACAGGGGTTCGAGAGACCCAGTACTTC. It codes for CASSIGTGVRETQYF.

Comment on this clonotype: An end of the junction differs from the germline gene, which may be a read error. J is TRBJ2-3 and V is TRBV6-4; no firm D call. Looked up from germline, CDR1 is MRHNA and CDR2 is SNTAGT. The CDR3 has 13 amino acids. As DNA, the CDR3 is TGTGCCAGCGGTGACGCCCACACAGATACGCAGTATTTT. Its protein is CASGDAHTDTQYF.

V is TRBV12-3 or TRBV12-4 and J is TRBJ2-1; the match to TRBD2 covers 7 bases. V was clipped by 7 bases and J by 6 bases; unmatched bases: 15. The CDR3 loop spans 16 amino acids. CDR3: CASTYQGPGGFNEQFF. The DNA for the CDR3 is TGTGCCAGCACCTACCAGGGCCCGGGAGGCTTCAATGAGCAGTTCTTC.

This chain connects TRBV5-1 to TRBJ2-1; 9 nucleotides match TRBD2. Trimming took 4 bases from V and 12 from J; bases not matched to a gene: 11. The germline V gene encodes CDR1 SGHRS and CDR2 YFSETQ. The CDR3 length is 14 residues. The CDR3 region has the DNA TGCGCCAGCAGCGTAAGAGCGGGGGGCGATGGGCAGTTCTTC. It specifies CASSVRAGGDGQFF.

V usage is TRBV19 and J usage is TRBJ1-5, with 12 positions matching TRBD1. J gave up 2 bases and V 5 bases, and 13 bases lay outside the gene matches. Germline-derived CDR1 and CDR2 are LNHDA and SQIVND (reference sequence). The CDR3 runs 19 residues. CDR3 bases: TGTGCCAGTAGTGTACTCGCCGGGACAGGGGGCTCGGGCAATCAGCCCCAGCATTTT. It codes for CASSVLAGTGGSGNQPQHF.

The chain carries TRBV7-2 and TRBJ2-7; perhaps TRBD2 as D (5 bases). This CDR3 is built from 11 residues. CDR1 is SGHTA, CDR2 FQGNSA, per germline. Trimming cost V 3 bases and J 6 bases, with 6 bases left between them. CDR3 DNA: TGTGCCAGCAGCTTCGGACTCGAGCAGTACTTC. It codes for CASSFGLEQYF.

The V gene is TRBV5-6, the J gene TRBJ1-2, with TRBD1 as a possible D gene (6 bases). The germline V and J ends were trimmed by 6 bases and 3 bases, with 15 bases remaining between them. This CDR3 comprises 14 residues. The germline gives CDR1 SGHDT, CDR2 YYEEEE. CDR3 DNA sequence: TGTGCCAGCACAAGGGACACCTCCTACTATGGCTACACCTTC. It is translated as CASTRDTSYYGYTF.

The chain links TRBV12-3 or TRBV12-4 to TRBJ1-5, with D perhaps TRBD1 (5 bases). The CDR3 extends over 15 amino acids. Trimming stripped 5 bases from V and 3 bases from J, with 14 bases between. The CDR3 DNA reads TGTGCCAGCAGTAGGGACTCCCAGAACAATCAGCCCCAGCATTTT. Translation: CASSRDSQNNQPQHF.

This clonotype was observed a few times. The chain employs TRBV5-6 and TRBJ2-7; tentative D call: TRBD2 (6 bases). V lost 2 bases to trimming and J lost 2 bases, with 14 bases between them. Germline CDR1 reads SGHDT; CDR2 reads YYEEEE. This CDR3 comprises 15 residues. CDR3 protein: CASSFLGGVAYEQYF. DNA of the CDR3: TGTGCCAGCAGCTTTTTGGGCGGGGTCGCCTACGAGCAGTACTTC.

This clonotype was recorded a few times. The rearrangement joins TRBV6-5 to TRBJ2-3; D is perhaps TRBD1 (7 bases). This CDR3 is 20 amino acids long. The V and J ends lost 2 bases and 7 bases respectively, with 31 bases between them. Germline CDR1 reads MNHEY; CDR2 reads SVGAGI. CDR3 DNA sequence: TGTGCCAGCAGTTACCGCGAATTGAAGATTGAGGGGGCGGGAAGTCATACGCAGTATTTT. This sequence encodes CASSYRELKIEGAGSHTQYF.

This clonotype has a handful of counts. This may be a read error: a much more frequent sequence differs by one nucleotide. The chain is built from TRBV7-3 and TRBJ2-1; D might be TRBD1 or TRBD2, each matching 5 bases. The CDR3 has 14 amino acids. Germline V CDR1 and CDR2: SGHTA, FQGTGA. Trimming left V 2 bases short and J 8 bases short, with 13 bases between. In nucleotides, the CDR3 is TGTGCCAGCAGCTTAGGGATGGGGGACGATGAGCAGTTCTTC. This encodes CASSLGMGDDEQFF.

This clonotype was picked up a small number of times. The gene calls are TRBV28 and TRBJ2-7, with 9 bases lining up with TRBD1. V dropped 3 bases and J dropped 0; count of bases not matched to a gene: 6. This CDR3 region has 16 residues. Germline values: CDR1 MDHEN, CDR2 SYDVKM. The CDR3 sequence is CASSFPGQGPSYEQYF. The CDR3 coding sequence is TGTGCCAGCAGTTTCCCCGGACAGGGGCCCTCCTACGAGCAGTACTTC.